The 22 T cell receptor beta chains below were found in one sample sequenced in a study of T-cell memory formation after mild COVID-19. One entry per CDR3 protein results from TCRdb running MiXCR on the 5' RACE reads. The data contain more than 400,000 distinct CDR3 sequences, approximately 18% of them singletons. Sequencing was performed on PBMCs or a T cell subset sorted from them (not recorded which). Receptors were obtained from an adult woman who had mild COVID-19 (a few samples of this study predate the infection). Cell type and time point are not known.

This clonotype was counted only a few times. The rearrangement uses TRBV7-9 and TRBJ2-1; no definite D call. The V and J ends lost 3 bases and 0 bases respectively, with 6 bases between them. CDR3 size: 14 residues. Germline CDR1 and CDR2: SEHNR and FQNEAQ (reference sequence). The CDR3 region has the DNA TGTGCCAGCAGCTTTGCGAGCTCCTACAATGAGCAGTTCTTC. This encodes CASSFASSYNEQFF.

This clonotype has only a few counts. The rearrangement links TRBV6-2 or TRBV6-3 to TRBJ2-3; 12 bases agree with TRBD2. Germline CDR1 reads MNHEY; CDR2 reads SVGEGT. The CDR3 is 15 amino acids. The junction had 5 bases not matched to a gene; V was cut back by 6 bases and J by 4 bases. This CDR3 is CASRGGLAGADTQYF. In DNA form, the CDR3 reads TGTGCCAGCAGAGGGGGACTAGCGGGCGCAGATACGCAGTATTTT.

In its sample, this clonotype was seen many times. The chain employs TRBV5-5 and TRBJ2-1, with D possibly matching TRBD1 (5 bases). The germline V and J ends were trimmed by 4 bases and 13 bases, with 15 bases remaining between them. CDR1 and CDR2 (germline): SGHKS, YYEKEE (reference sequence). This CDR3 is built from 12 residues. The CDR3 DNA reads as TGTGCCAGCAGCCTGGACACCCGTCCACAGTTCTTC. This codes for CASSLDTRPQFF.

This clonotype was seen only a few times. The chain carries TRBV15 and TRBJ2-7, with no clear D. Germline CDR1 and CDR2: LNHNV and YYDKDF (reference sequence). Trimming removed 0 bases from V and 3 bases from J, with 15 bases in between. This CDR3 region has 16 residues. DNA of the CDR3: TGTGCCACCAGCAGAGATTTGACGGTGGTGGGCTACGAGCAGTACTTC. Protein product: CATSRDLTVVGYEQYF.

This sequence joins TRBV20-1 and TRBJ1-3; the D gene is possibly TRBD1 (5 bases). CDR1 and CDR2 from the germline V gene are DFQATT and SNEGSKA (reference sequence). V gave up 3 bases and J gave up 4 bases, with 16 bases separating them. CDR3 length: 15 residues. CDR3 in DNA: TGCAGTGCTAGGCAGGGAGGGACTGGAGGAAACACCATATATTTT. The encoded protein is CSARQGGTGGNTIYF.

A few counts support this clonotype. The chain uses TRBV11-1 and TRBJ2-1; perhaps TRBD2 as D (6 bases). Germline V lookup: CDR1 SGHAT, CDR2 FQDESV (reference sequence). The CDR3 is 16 amino acids. V gave up 6 bases and J gave up 2 bases, with 17 bases separating them. This CDR3 is CASRFFGTGAYNEQFF. CDR3 DNA: TGTGCCAGCAGATTTTTTGGGACGGGAGCCTACAATGAGCAGTTCTTC.

This clonotype was picked up a small number of times. The chain carries TRBV4-1 and TRBJ1-1; D is perhaps TRBD1 (5 bases). Trimming took 2 bases from V and 0 from J, leaving 10 bases between them. The CDR3 is made up of 15 amino acids. From germline, CDR1 is MGHRA and CDR2 YSYEKL. In DNA form, the CDR3 reads TGCGCCAGCAGCCAACCGGGACTCCTGAACACTGAAGCTTTCTTT. This gives the protein CASSQPGLLNTEAFF.

This clonotype was observed a handful of times. The chain has TRBV3-1 and TRBJ2-1, with 9 bases aligning to TRBD2. Germline lookup yields CDR1 LGHDT and CDR2 YNNKEL (reference sequence). The CDR3 runs to 19 residues. The V segment lost 5 bases and the J segment 0 bases; nucleotides outside the gene matches: 14. The CDR3 spells CASSSRASGALSSYNEQFF. In DNA form, the CDR3 reads TGTGCCAGCAGCTCACGGGCTAGCGGGGCCTTAAGCTCCTACAATGAGCAGTTCTTC.

In its sample, this clonotype was seen a few times. The genes are TRBV20-1 and TRBJ1-2, with TRBD1 matching over 7 bases. V was pared by 3 bases and J by 8 bases, with 12 bases of the junction left unmatched. Germline values: CDR1 DFQATT, CDR2 SNEGSKA (reference sequence). This CDR3 comprises 14 residues. The CDR3 nucleotides read TGCAGTGCTAGTGCTAGGGGGCGGCTCAAAGGCTACACCTTC. Translating it yields CSASARGRLKGYTF.

This chain connects TRBV4-2 to TRBJ2-1; 11 bases fit TRBD2. CDR1 and CDR2 from the germline V gene are LGHNA and YNFKEQ. V was pared by 0 bases and J by 7 bases, with 5 bases of the junction left unmatched. The CDR3 is 16 amino acids. The CDR3 sequence is CASSQDQLAGANEQFF. CDR3 DNA sequence: TGTGCCAGCAGCCAAGATCAACTAGCGGGAGCTAATGAGCAGTTCTTC.

This clonotype was seen only a few times. The chain is built from TRBV12-3 or TRBV12-4 and TRBJ2-3; 8 bases map to TRBD2. CDR3 length: 14 residues. V gave up 7 bases and J gave up 6 bases; unmatched junction bases: 9. The CDR3 reads CASTIAGPRDTQYF. In DNA form, the CDR3 reads TGTGCCAGCACTATAGCGGGACCAAGGGATACGCAGTATTTT.

This clonotype was seen a few times. The chain recombines TRBV4-3 with TRBJ1-2; 8 bases agree with TRBD1. With V trimmed by 1 base and J by 3 bases, 7 bases remained unmatched. CDR3 length: 16 residues. Germline values: CDR1 LGHNA, CDR2 YSLEER. CDR3 in DNA: TGCGCCAGCAGCCAAGGGGGGGCGGACAGGGACTATGGCTACACCTTC. It translates to CASSQGGADRDYGYTF.

CDR3 nucleotide sequence: TGCAGTGCTCTTTCGTTCGTTGGGGCCAACGTCCTGACTTTC. This sequence encodes CSALSFVGANVLTF. J is TRBJ2-6 and V is TRBV20-1; no firm D call. The germline gives CDR1 DFQATT, CDR2 SNEGSKA (reference sequence). The CDR3 is 14 residues long. Trimming took 5 bases from V and 3 from J, leaving 11 bases between them.

Ten or more counts support this clonotype. The V and J genes are TRBV11-3 and TRBJ2-4; no clear D. The V gene's germline CDR1 is SGHNT and CDR2 YENEEA. The CDR3 is 15 residues long. The V and J ends lost 4 bases and 6 bases respectively, with 16 bases between them. In nucleotides, the CDR3 is TGTGCCAGCAGCTCCCCTGCAGTGGGTTCAAACATTCAGTACTTC. Its translation: CASSSPAVGSNIQYF. The variable domain in full, completed from reference TRBV11-3 and TRBJ2-4, reads EAGVVQSPRYKIIEKKQPVAFWCNPISGHNTLYWYLQNLGQGPELLIRYENEEAVDDSQLPKDRFSAERLKGVDSTLKIQPAELGDSAVYLCASSSPAVGSNIQYFGAGTRLSVL.

This clonotype occurred a few times. This chain connects TRBV30 to TRBJ2-2, with 12 nucleotides matching TRBD2. J gave up 5 bases and V 4 bases, and 5 bases lay outside the gene matches. The CDR3 contains 15 residues. Germline V CDR1 and CDR2: GTSNPN, SVGIG (reference sequence). CDR3 protein: CAWKETSGRTGELFF. In DNA form, the CDR3 reads TGTGCCTGGAAGGAGACTAGCGGGAGAACCGGGGAGCTGTTTTTT.

V usage is TRBV4-1 and J usage is TRBJ2-5; TRBD2 matches 15 bases. The CDR3 contains 16 residues. After removal of 5 bases from V and 4 bases from J, the junction contained 5 bases not matched to a gene. CDR1 MGHRA and CDR2 YSYEKL come from the germline V gene. CDR3 sequence (DNA): TGCGCCAGCAGCTGGACTAGCGGGGGGGCAAGAGAGACCCAGTACTTC. This gives the protein CASSWTSGGARETQYF.

This clonotype was picked up a small number of times. The chain couples TRBV10-3 to TRBJ2-7; weak D call: TRBD1 (5 bases). Trimming took 10 bases from V and 2 from J, leaving 9 bases between them. This CDR3 region has 11 residues. CDR1 and CDR2 (germline): ENHRY, SYGVKD. CDR3 sequence reads: CATRVTYEQYF. CDR3 sequence (DNA): TGTGCCACCAGGGTGACCTACGAGCAGTACTTC.

This clonotype has more than one count but fewer than ten. This sequence joins TRBV28 and TRBJ1-1; a possible D gene is TRBD1 (5 bases). Trimming took off 6 bases at V and 0 bases at J, with 17 bases between the two ends. CDR1 and CDR2 from the germline V gene are MDHEN and SYDVKM. CDR3 length: 16 residues. CDR3 DNA: TGTGCCAGCAGCTCCGGGGGTTCAGGGCTGAACACTGAAGCTTTCTTT. Protein product: CASSSGGSGLNTEAFF. The complete variable domain, with remaining parts taken from reference TRBV28 and TRBJ1-1, reads DVKVTQSSRYLVKRTGEKVFLECVQDMDHENMFWYRQDPGLGLRLIYFSYDVKMKEKGDIPEGYSVSREKKERFSLILESASTNQTSMYLCASSSGGSGLNTEAFFGQGTRLTVV.

The J gene is TRBJ1-4, the V gene TRBV5-1; tentatively, D is TRBD1 (6 bases). Germline assignment: CDR1 SGHRS and CDR2 YFSETQ. This CDR3 spans 15 amino acids. V dropped 0 bases and J dropped 7 bases, with 13 bases sitting between them. CDR3 coding DNA: TGCGCCAGCAGCTTGGACGGGGGCCGTAGTGAAAAACTGTTTTTT. As protein: CASSLDGGRSEKLFF.

The chain employs TRBV5-1 and TRBJ2-2; TRBD1 matches at 9 bases. With V trimmed by 4 bases and J by 4 bases, 8 bases remained unmatched. Looked up from germline, CDR1 is SGHRS and CDR2 is YFSETQ. The CDR3 consists of 16 residues. The CDR3 reads CASSPIPDRGTGELFF. CDR3 coding DNA: TGCGCCAGCAGCCCCATACCGGACAGGGGCACCGGGGAGCTGTTTTTT.

The chain carries TRBV5-1 and TRBJ2-7; D may be TRBD1 (6 bases). CDR3 length: 14 amino acids. V was shortened by 7 bases and J by 2 bases, with 16 bases between the two germline ends. Germline assignment: CDR1 SGHRS and CDR2 YFSETQ. The CDR3 spells CASGPQGLTYEQYF. The CDR3 DNA sequence: TGCGCCAGCGGCCCTCAGGGGCTAACCTACGAGCAGTACTTC.

This sequence joins TRBV2 and TRBJ1-6, with D perhaps matching TRBD1 (6 bases). The germline CDR1 and CDR2 sequences are SNHLY and FYNNEI. CDR3 length: 13 amino acids. With 10 bases removed from V and 10 bases from J, the gap between germline ends came to 17 bases. CDR3: CATQQGPESPLHF. Written as DNA, the CDR3 is TGTGCCACCCAGCAGGGGCCCGAATCACCCCTCCACTTT.